This is a list of T cell receptor beta chains from one sample in a study of blood T cell repertoires in COVID-19. Libraries were prepared by immunoSEQ multiplex PCR; TCRdb keeps only in-frame clonotypes and omits some of them. Of some 120,000 clones listed, about 84% were seen once; the top ten hold about 12%. Sequencing input: peripheral blood. The receptor source for this set is an older woman with acute or convalescent COVID-19. CDR3s include the opening cysteine and the closing phenylalanine or tryptophan. The order of the fields is clone size, J gene, V gene, D gene, CDR3 DNA, CDR3 protein. The D gene is left open where the match is weak. Size tells how often a clone was seen (once, few, many) or the class of an expanded clone, and some rows leave it out.

>.|TRBJ1-3|TRBV5-6|.
TGTGCCAGCAGCTTGAACTTGGGGGCAGGGGCTGGAAACACCATATATTTT
CASSLNLGAGAGNTIYF
>.|TRBJ2-6|TRBV2|.
TGTGCCAGCCTTTGGAGGGAAGGAAGGGCCAACGTCCTGACTTTC
CASLWREGRANVLTF
>.|TRBJ1-5|TRBV3-1/TRBV3-2|TRBD1
TGTGCCAGCGGGACAGGGGAGAATCAGCCCCAGCATTTT
CASGTGENQPQHF
>few|TRBJ1-1|TRBV6-5|TRBD1
TGTGCCAGCAGTACGGGACAGGGGCGCTCTGAAGCTTTCTTT
CASSTGQGRSEAFF
>.|TRBJ1-4|TRBV10-3|TRBD1
TGTGCCATCAGTGACCCCGGGACAGGGAAGGAAAAACTGTTTTTT
CAISDPGTGKEKLFF
>.|TRBJ2-3|TRBV5-4|TRBD2
TGTGCCAGCAGCTTCCCTAGCGGGGGACCCCCGGATACGCAGTATTTT
CASSFPSGGPPDTQYF
>.|TRBJ2-4|TRBV11-3|.
TGTGCCAGCAGCCCCGGGGACAAGAACATTCAGTACTTC
CASSPGDKNIQYF
>.|TRBJ1-6|TRBV3-1/TRBV3-2|.
TGTGCCAGCAGCCGGGAAGGGGCCCCTGGTTCACCCCTCCACTTT
CASSREGAPGSPLHF
>.|TRBJ1-2|TRBV21-1|.
TGTGCCAGCGGGACAGCAACGTCGGGTAATAGCTACACCTTC
CASGTATSGNSYTF
>.|TRBJ1-2|TRBV14|.
TGTGCCAGCAGCCACTCGGGGATTGGCTACACCTTC
CASSHSGIGYTF
>.|TRBJ1-6|TRBV18|.
TGTGCCAGCTCACCCGGTCCCGGGAGGAATTCACCCCTCCACTTT
CASSPGPGRNSPLHF
>once|TRBJ1-5|TRBV12-5|.
TGTGCTAGTCGGGACGGACAGAGGCATCAGCCCCAGCATTTT
CASRDGQRHQPQHF
>.|TRBJ1-5|TRBV19|.
TGTGCCAGTAGTATAAACCGCCGAACTCGCAATCAGCCCCAGCATTTT
CASSINRRTRNQPQHF
>.|TRBJ1-4|TRBV29-1|TRBD1
TGCAGCGTTGTAGGGGGCTCAACTAATGAAAAACTGTTTTTT
CSVVGGSTNEKLFF
>.|TRBJ1-5|TRBV6-6|.
TGTGCCAGCAGTTTATCGAGGACTGATCAGCCCCAGCATTTT
CASSLSRTDQPQHF
>.|TRBJ1-3|TRBV2|TRBD1
TGTGCCAGCCAGAGGGACAGCGGCAACACCATATATTTT
CASQRDSGNTIYF
>.|TRBJ2-5|TRBV5-4|TRBD1
TGTGCCAGCAGCTTCGATCAGGGGGATCAGGAGACCCAGTACTTC
CASSFDQGDQETQYF
>.|TRBJ1-4|TRBV19|.
TGTGCCAGTAGTATCGGGGGGGGCGCAGAAGAAAAACTGTTTTTT
CASSIGGGAEEKLFF
>.|TRBJ1-2|TRBV7-6|.
TGTGCCAGCCAGGTTAACTATGGCTACACCTTC
CASQVNYGYTF
>.|TRBJ1-2|TRBV6-5|.
TGTGCCAGCAGTAGGAAGGGGGTCGGCTACACCTTC
CASSRKGVGYTF
>.|TRBJ1-2|TRBV19|TRBD1
TGTGCCAGTAGTTCGGGACAGACCTTGGGGGGCTACACCTTC
CASSSGQTLGGYTF
>.|TRBJ1-2|TRBV27|.
TGTGCCAGCGGAGGGGCGGATGGCTACACCTTC
CASGGADGYTF
>.|TRBJ1-1|TRBV27|.
TGTGCCAGCAGCTCCCAGGGTGCGGGGGCGCAATATAATGAAGCTTTCTTT
CASSSQGAGAQYNEAFF
>.|TRBJ1-1|TRBV6-5|.
TGTGCCAGCAGTACGGGGGGAAGCACTGAAGCTTTCTTT
CASSTGGSTEAFF
>.|TRBJ2-1|TRBV7-6|TRBD1
TGTGCCAGCAGCCGAAGGACAGGTCACAATGAGCAGTTCTTC
CASSRRTGHNEQFF
>few|TRBJ2-3|TRBV20-1|.
TGCAGTGCTAGTGTGTTCGTCACAGATACGCAGTATTTT
CSASVFVTDTQYF
>once|TRBJ1-2|TRBV6-1|.
TGTGCCAGCAGTGAAGAGAACGGCGGTGGCTACACCTTC
CASSEENGGGYTF
>.|TRBJ2-3|TRBV6-5|TRBD1
TGTGCCAGCAGTCCTGGACAGGGGGGCACAGATACGCAGTATTTT
CASSPGQGGTDTQYF
>.|TRBJ1-5|TRBV5-6|TRBD1
TGTGCCAGCAGCTTCGGACAGGGGAATCAGCCCCAGCATTTT
CASSFGQGNQPQHF
>.|TRBJ1-1|TRBV6-5|.
TGTGCCAGCAACAGGCCATCGGGCACTGAAGCTTTCTTT
CASNRPSGTEAFF
>.|TRBJ1-2|TRBV19|TRBD1
TGTGCCAGTAGTATAGAGGACAGGAACGGGCGTGCCTACACCTTC
CASSIEDRNGRAYTF
>.|TRBJ1-5|TRBV19|.
TGTGCCACTTACAGGTTCGATCAGCCCCAGCATTTT
CATYRFDQPQHF
>once|TRBJ1-1|TRBV11-2|.
TGTGCCAGCAGCTCTCAACAGAGCACTGAAGCTTTCTTT
CASSSQQSTEAFF
>.|TRBJ2-1|TRBV2|TRBD2
TGTGCCAGCAATGGCGGGGGGGCCAAGGAGCAGTTCTTC
CASNGGGAKEQFF
>.|TRBJ2-1|TRBV21-1|.
TGTGCCAGCAGCAAAATGGGGCGGGAGCTTGACTCCTACAATGAGCAGTTCTTC
CASSKMGRELDSYNEQFF
>.|TRBJ2-1|TRBV6-5|TRBD1
TGTGCCAGCAACAGGGGCCAAAGAGGGCACCAGTTCTTC
CASNRGQRGHQFF
>.|TRBJ1-5|TRBV7-3|.
TGTGCCAGCAGCTTAACGGGGCAACAGCCCCAGCATTTT
CASSLTGQQPQHF
>few|TRBJ1-4|TRBV7-9|.
TGTGCCAGCAGCTTAGTAGAGGAAAAACTGTTTTTT
CASSLVEEKLFF
>few|TRBJ1-2|TRBV6-4|TRBD1
TGTGCCAGCAGTGACTCGATGGGACAGGGGATTTATGGCTACACCTTC
CASSDSMGQGIYGYTF
>.|TRBJ2-7|TRBV24-1|TRBD1
TGTGCCACCAGTCCGACAGGGGGCTTAACCGACGAGCAGTACTTC
CATSPTGGLTDEQYF
>few|TRBJ1-2|TRBV10-3|TRBD1
TGTGCCATCAGTGGACAGGGTGACTATGGCTACACCTTC
CAISGQGDYGYTF
>.|TRBJ2-6|TRBV11-2|TRBD1
TGTGCCAGCAGCCTTATAACAGGGGACTCTGGGGCCAACGTCCTGACTTTC
CASSLITGDSGANVLTF
>.|TRBJ2-7|TRBV12-3/TRBV12-4|TRBD1
TGTGCCAGCAGTTCCGGACAGGGCCACGAGCAGTACTTC
CASSSGQGHEQYF
>.|TRBJ1-4|TRBV30|TRBD1
TGTGCCTGGGGGACAGGGCAGATTTCTGATGAAAAACTGTTTTTT
CAWGTGQISDEKLFF
>.|TRBJ1-2|TRBV9|.
TGTGCCAGCAGCGTAGACCCCGCGTGGGGCTACACCTTC
CASSVDPAWGYTF
>once|TRBJ1-2|TRBV4-1|.
TGCGCCAGCAGCCAGGAGGCGGTATATGGCTACACCTTC
CASSQEAVYGYTF
>.|TRBJ1-2|TRBV3-1/TRBV3-2|.
TGTGCCAGCAGCCCAGGGGCCGTCTATGGCTACACCTTC
CASSPGAVYGYTF
>.|TRBJ2-7|TRBV29-1|TRBD1
TGCAGCGTCGAGGCCGCAGGGGGCACCTACGAGCAGTACTTC
CSVEAAGGTYEQYF
>.|TRBJ1-1|TRBV10-1|.
TGCGCCAGCAGTGAAACCCCAGGGCTAGGGGAAGCTTTCTTT
CASSETPGLGEAFF
>.|TRBJ1-2|TRBV19|TRBD1
TGTGCCAGTAGTATAGAAGGGACAGGCGGTGGCTACACCTTC
CASSIEGTGGGYTF
>.|TRBJ1-1|TRBV6-5|.
TGTGCCAGCAGTTCTCCGGCAGCGATGAACACTGAAGCTTTCTTT
CASSSPAAMNTEAFF
>.|TRBJ2-5|TRBV25-1|TRBD2
TGTGCCAGCAGTGAACGTCGGACTAGCGGGGCCCTACAAGAGACCCAGTACTTC
CASSERRTSGALQETQYF